This is a list of T cell receptor beta chains from one sample in a study of OX40 agonist ivuxolimab in advanced cancers. TCRdb's table, derived via immunoSEQ multiplex PCR, lists solely in-frame clones and lacks some. Of 50,000 to 75,000 clones detected, approximately 92% appear once; the ten largest clones hold roughly an eighth. The sample consisted of CD4+ or CD8+ T cells sorted from blood, taken in a trial of the OX40 agonist ivuxolimab. The receptor source for this set is an adult with an advanced solid tumor such as melanoma, head and neck, liver or kidney cancer. CDR3s include the opening cysteine and the closing phenylalanine or tryptophan. The D gene is left open where the match is weak. Clone size is stated in some rows and not others, as once, few, many or a class when expanded.

cdr3_length | d_call | j_call | v_call | clone_size | cdr3_aa | cdr3_nt
17 | TRBD1 | TRBJ2-2 | TRBV7-9 | . | CASSFPGTGPDRGELFF | TGTGCCAGCAGCTTCCCCGGGACAGGGCCCGATCGAGGGGAGCTGTTTTTT
13 | TRBD2 | TRBJ2-7 | TRBV2 | . | CASSAPGLAEQYF | TGTGCCAGCAGCGCCCCGGGACTAGCGGAGCAGTACTTC
14 | . | TRBJ2-1 | TRBV7-6 | . | CASSLGSLGNEQFF | TGTGCCAGCAGCTTAGGCTCCCTGGGCAATGAGCAGTTCTTC
13 | . | TRBJ1-4 | TRBV5-4 | once | CASSLDGMEKLFF | TGTGCCAGCAGCTTGGACGGAATGGAAAAACTGTTTTTT
15 | TRBD1 | TRBJ2-1 | TRBV10-1 | . | CASSDRDRGTRGQFF | TGCGCCAGCAGCGACCGAGACAGGGGTACTAGAGGGCAGTTCTTC
15 | . | TRBJ2-3 | TRBV7-3 | . | CASSLKSTSTDTQYF | TGTGCCAGCAGCTTAAAGTCTACTAGCACAGATACGCAGTATTTT
18 | TRBD1 | TRBJ1-3 | TRBV14 | . | CASSLKASGQGSRDTIYF | TGTGCCAGCAGCCTGAAGGCCTCGGGACAGGGGTCGCGGGACACCATATATTTT
15 | . | TRBJ2-7 | TRBV7-9 | . | CASSVDSPSPYEQYF | TGTGCCAGCAGCGTCGATAGCCCGTCGCCCTACGAGCAGTACTTC
13 | . | TRBJ1-5 | TRBV27 | . | CASSIRGGQPQHF | TGTGCCAGCAGTATTAGGGGGGGCCAGCCCCAGCATTTT
14 | . | TRBJ2-7 | TRBV7-8 | . | CASSSPGPRFGQYF | TGTGCCAGCAGTTCCCCCGGGCCCCGATTCGGGCAGTACTTC
15 | . | TRBJ2-7 | TRBV19 | . | CASRSWAGDTYEQYF | TGTGCCAGTAGGAGTTGGGCAGGGGACACCTACGAGCAGTACTTC
12 | . | TRBJ2-2 | TRBV7-6 | . | CASSPRAGELFF | TGTGCCAGCAGCCCTCGTGCCGGGGAGCTGTTTTTT
13 | . | TRBJ2-1 | TRBV27 | . | CASSWQVLNEQFF | TGTGCCAGCAGTTGGCAGGTTTTGAATGAGCAGTTCTTC
14 | TRBD2 | TRBJ2-2 | TRBV28 | . | CASTRLAGTGELFF | TGTGCCAGCACCCGACTAGCGGGCACCGGGGAGCTGTTTTTT
13 | . | TRBJ1-5 | TRBV4-1 | . | CASSQEGGQPQHF | TGCGCCAGCAGCCAAGAGGGGGGTCAGCCCCAGCATTTT
15 | . | TRBJ2-6 | TRBV27 | . | CASSLSSSGANVLTF | TGTGCCAGCAGTTTATCTTCCTCTGGGGCCAACGTCCTGACTTTC
13 | . | TRBJ1-2 | TRBV5-6 | . | CASSLEGAYGYTF | TGTGCCAGCAGCTTGGAAGGGGCCTATGGCTACACCTTC
17 | . | TRBJ2-3 | TRBV7-8 | once | CASSLVVSGGDTDTQYF | TGTGCCAGCAGCTTAGTCGTTTCTGGCGGGGACACAGATACGCAGTATTTT
15 | . | TRBJ1-1 | TRBV2 | . | CASSGTGGGDTEAFF | TGTGCCAGCAGTGGGACTGGGGGGGGAGACACTGAAGCTTTCTTT
12 | . | TRBJ2-7 | TRBV27 | . | CASSVQGYEQYF | TGTGCCAGCAGTGTTCAGGGCTACGAGCAGTACTTC
14 | TRBD1 | TRBJ1-1 | TRBV11-1 | . | CASSLVDRANEAFF | TGTGCCAGCAGCTTAGTAGACAGGGCAAACGAAGCTTTCTTT
13 | . | TRBJ2-5 | TRBV2 | . | CASSDSGVETQYF | TGTGCCAGCAGTGATAGTGGGGTAGAGACCCAGTACTTC
11 | . | TRBJ1-1 | TRBV6-5 | . | CASSYREEAFF | TGTGCCAGCAGTTACAGGGAGGAAGCTTTCTTT
17 | TRBD2 | TRBJ2-7 | TRBV27 | . | CASSYGPVAGGTYEQYF | TGTGCCAGCAGTTACGGCCCGGTAGCGGGGGGGACCTACGAGCAGTACTTC
15 | TRBD1 | TRBJ1-1 | TRBV7-9 | once | CASSGGRTGGSEAFF | TGTGCCAGCAGCGGAGGGAGGACAGGGGGCTCCGAAGCTTTCTTT
15 | TRBD2 | TRBJ2-3 | TRBV10-2 | . | CASSPAGGYTDTQYF | TGCGCCAGCAGCCCAGCGGGAGGTTATACAGATACGCAGTATTTT
17 | TRBD2 | TRBJ2-1 | TRBV27 | . | CASSFSTSGSIYNEQFF | TGTGCCAGCAGTTTCTCAACTAGCGGGAGTATCTACAATGAGCAGTTCTTC
17 | TRBD2 | TRBJ2-1 | TRBV7-3 | . | CASSPVPLAGGYNEQFF | TGTGCCAGCAGCCCGGTGCCCCTAGCGGGAGGTTACAATGAGCAGTTCTTC